A selection of T cell receptor beta chains follows, all from one sample in a study of blood T cells in healthy people across ages. TCRdb fed the 5' RACE reads into MiXCR, producing one record per CDR3 protein. This sample has 1.8 million or so distinct CDR3 sequences, with about two fifths found just once. The material sequenced was blood. The receptors come from a human donor in good health. The CDR3 runs from the conserved cysteine through the conserved F or W. D genes are given only for firm matches. For some rows the clone size is stated as once, few or many, or as a class when expanded; others skip it.

TGTGCCAGCAGTCGGGACAAGGGGGTCGGTGGCTACACCTTC,CASSRDKGVGGYTF,-,few,TRBV27,TRBJ1-2
TGTGCCAGCAGTGAATGGGGAGGTGACTATGGCTACACCTTC,CASSEWGGDYGYTF,-,-,TRBV25-1,TRBJ1-2
TGCGCCAGCAGCTTTCGTTATCCTTTAGGGACTAGCGGGGAGTCCTACGAGCAGTACTTC,CASSFRYPLGTSGESYEQYF,TRBD2,few,TRBV4-3,TRBJ2-7
TGTGCCAGCGGGATTACCCGGGAGTCTGAAGCTTTCTTT,CASGITRESEAFF,-,few,TRBV6-2/TRBV6-3,TRBJ1-1
TGTGTCACCCAGAGGGGGGGGGCGATGACAGATACGCAGTATTTT,CVTQRGGAMTDTQYF,-,-,TRBV28,TRBJ2-3
TGTGCCACCAGTGAACCGGGACAGTTAGGCTACACCTTC,CATSEPGQLGYTF,TRBD1,few,TRBV24-1,TRBJ1-2
TGCAGTTCGACAGGGAACACCGGGGAGCTGTTTTTT,CSSTGNTGELFF,-,-,TRBV20-1,TRBJ2-2
TGCAGCGTTAATGAAGGCACAGATACGCAGTATTTT,CSVNEGTDTQYF,-,once,TRBV29-1,TRBJ2-3
TGTGCCAGCAGTTTCTCGGTTTTATCAGGGAAACAAGAGACCCAGTACTTC,CASSFSVLSGKQETQYF,-,few,TRBV12-3/TRBV12-4,TRBJ2-5
TGTGCCAGCAGCCCACCCCCTAGCGAGGGCCCGGTTTATGAGCAGTTCTTC,CASSPPPSEGPVYEQFF,-,few,TRBV7-2,TRBJ2-1
TGCAGCGTCGATGGACGAAGTAAACGGGGGGCTTTCTTT,CSVDGRSKRGAFF,-,-,TRBV29-1,TRBJ1-1
TGTGCCAGCAGCCCTATGGGCCGCTCCTACGAGCAGTACTTC,CASSPMGRSYEQYF,-,-,TRBV27,TRBJ2-7
TGCGCCAGCAGCTCCCTCGGGTCCGGCACAGATACGCAGTATTTT,CASSSLGSGTDTQYF,-,few,TRBV5-1,TRBJ2-3
TGTGCCATCAATTTGGGACAGCCCAACTATGGCTACACCTTC,CAINLGQPNYGYTF,TRBD1,-,TRBV10-3,TRBJ1-2
TGCGCCAGCAGCCAAGAGGTCCGGCATTACGGCTATGGCTACACCTTC,CASSQEVRHYGYGYTF,-,-,TRBV4-3,TRBJ1-2
TGCAGTGCTTCCCGGGACAGGGCGAACTATGGCTACACCTTC,CSASRDRANYGYTF,TRBD1,-,TRBV20-1,TRBJ1-2
TGTGCCAGCAGCTTAAACAGCGGGGGGTACAATGAGCAGTTCTTC,CASSLNSGGYNEQFF,TRBD2,many,TRBV7-2,TRBJ2-1
TGTGCCAGCAGTTTTGTAACAGGGTCCCCTCTTGGGACTGAAGCTTTCTTT,CASSFVTGSPLGTEAFF,-,once,TRBV12-3/TRBV12-4,TRBJ1-1
TGTGCCAGCAGTGGGTCGAGAGGGGGCTTCCCCTACGAGCAGTACTTC,CASSGSRGGFPYEQYF,TRBD1,-,TRBV6-6,TRBJ2-7
TGTGCCAGCAGGAATAGGCAGGGTGCAGATACGCAGTATTTT,CASRNRQGADTQYF,-,few,TRBV5-6,TRBJ2-3
TGTGCCAGCAGTGAAGGGAGGTCCTTCTACAATGAGCAGTTCTTC,CASSEGRSFYNEQFF,-,-,TRBV25-1,TRBJ2-1
TGTGCCAGCACCCGAGCGAGCAGCACAGATACGCAGTATTTT,CASTRASSTDTQYF,-,-,TRBV12-3/TRBV12-4,TRBJ2-3
TGTGCCAGCAGCTCAACCAGGGGAGGGTATGGCTACACCTTC,CASSSTRGGYGYTF,-,many,TRBV7-3,TRBJ1-2
TGTGCCAGCAGCCAAAGGGGGCTCTCCTACGAGCAGTACTTC,CASSQRGLSYEQYF,TRBD1,few,TRBV11-2,TRBJ2-7
TGCGCCTGCAGTTATCAGGACCATAACTATGGCTACACCTTC,CACSYQDHNYGYTF,-,-,TRBV5-1,TRBJ1-2
TGCGCCAGCAGCCCCCCCGAAAGCGCCGGGCCGAACACCGGGGAGCTGTTTTTT,CASSPPESAGPNTGELFF,-,-,TRBV5-1,TRBJ2-2
TGTGCCAGCAGCGACCAGGTGGATCAGCCCCAGCATTTT,CASSDQVDQPQHF,-,-,TRBV6-4,TRBJ1-5
TGTGCCAGCAGCTTCATGTCGGCGGGGGGCCCTCTGGAGACCCAGTACTTC,CASSFMSAGGPLETQYF,TRBD2,-,TRBV7-7,TRBJ2-5
TGTGCCAGCAGCGTTCTAGCGGGCCAAGAGACCCAGTACTTC,CASSVLAGQETQYF,TRBD2,few,TRBV2,TRBJ2-5
TGTGCCAGCAGCTTAGGGTTCCAGGGGCGCGGGGAGGCCCAGTACTTC,CASSLGFQGRGEAQYF,-,-,TRBV7-3,TRBJ2-5
TGTGCCAGCAGCCAAGATCAGGGCAGGAACTATGGCTACACCTTC,CASSQDQGRNYGYTF,-,-,TRBV4-2,TRBJ1-2
TGTGCCAGCAGTGAAGCGGGGGCGGCGATATTCACAGATACGCAGTATTTT,CASSEAGAAIFTDTQYF,-,-,TRBV6-1,TRBJ2-3